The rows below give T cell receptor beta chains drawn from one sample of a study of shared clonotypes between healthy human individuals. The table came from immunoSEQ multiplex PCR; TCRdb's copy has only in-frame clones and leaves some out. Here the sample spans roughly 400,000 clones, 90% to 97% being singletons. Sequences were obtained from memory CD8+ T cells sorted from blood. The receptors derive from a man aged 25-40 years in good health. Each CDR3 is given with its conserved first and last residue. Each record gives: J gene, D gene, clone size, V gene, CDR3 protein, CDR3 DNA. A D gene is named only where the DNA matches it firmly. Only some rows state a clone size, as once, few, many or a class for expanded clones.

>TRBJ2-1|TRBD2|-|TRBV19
CASSRVLAKGGIVSRYNEQFF
TGTGCCAGTAGTCGTGTACTAGCGAAGGGTGGGATTGTTAGCCGTTACAATGAGCAGTTCTTC
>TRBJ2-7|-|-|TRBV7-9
CASSTQGPYEQYF
TGTGCCAGCAGTACACAGGGCCCCTACGAGCAGTACTTC
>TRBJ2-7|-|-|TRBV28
CVSYGGGRDYEQYF
TGTGTTTCTTATGGCGGGGGCCGGGACTACGAGCAGTACTTC
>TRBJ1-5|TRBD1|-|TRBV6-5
CASSYSRQGHQPQHF
TGTGCCAGCAGTTACTCTAGACAGGGCCATCAGCCCCAGCATTTT
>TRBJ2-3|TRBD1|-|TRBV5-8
CASSLLPPDRGGTDTQYF
TGTGCCAGCAGCTTGTTACCCCCGGACAGGGGAGGGACAGATACGCAGTATTTT
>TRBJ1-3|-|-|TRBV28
CASWTNGNTIYF
TGTGCCTCTTGGACAAATGGAAACACCATATATTTT
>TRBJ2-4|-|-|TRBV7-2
CASSSALHGIQYF
TGTGCCAGCAGCTCAGCCCTTCATGGCATTCAGTACTTC
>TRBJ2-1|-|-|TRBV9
CASTTSHEQFF
TGTGCCAGCACGACAAGCCATGAGCAGTTCTTC
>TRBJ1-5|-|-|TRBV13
CASSLGRRGWNQPQHF
TGTGCCAGCAGCTTAGGCCGGAGGGGATGGAATCAGCCCCAGCATTTT
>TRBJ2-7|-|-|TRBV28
CASRPEGSYEQYF
TGTGCCAGCAGGCCGGAGGGTTCCTACGAGCAGTACTTC
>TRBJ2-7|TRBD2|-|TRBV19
CASSLAGGLKSEQYF
TGTGCCAGTAGTCTAGCGGGAGGGCTTAAGTCCGAGCAGTACTTC
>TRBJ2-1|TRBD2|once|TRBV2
CASIPTSGKVGEQFF
TGTGCCAGCATCCCGACTAGCGGGAAAGTCGGTGAGCAGTTCTTC
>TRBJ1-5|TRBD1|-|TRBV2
CASSPSRDRDQPQHF
TGTGCCAGCAGTCCATCCCGGGACAGGGACCAGCCCCAGCATTTT
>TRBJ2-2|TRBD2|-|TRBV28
CASRQSLASGGELFF
TGTGCCAGCAGACAGTCACTAGCGTCGGGCGGGGAGCTGTTTTTT
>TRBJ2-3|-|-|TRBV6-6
CASRRTPTDTQYF
TGTGCCAGCAGGAGGACTCCCACAGATACGCAGTATTTT
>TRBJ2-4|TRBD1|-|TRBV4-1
CASRKTGGDKNIQYF
TGCGCCAGCAGAAAGACAGGGGGAGACAAAAACATTCAGTACTTC
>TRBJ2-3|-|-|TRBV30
CATTPIGTDTQYF
TGTGCCACTACCCCTATCGGCACAGATACGCAGTATTTT
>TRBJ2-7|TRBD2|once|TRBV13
CASSVLSSGRAYEQYF
TGTGCCAGCAGCGTACTGAGTAGCGGGAGGGCCTACGAGCAGTACTTC
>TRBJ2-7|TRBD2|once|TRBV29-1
CSVTSGGRYSEQYF
TGCAGCGTGACTAGCGGCGGAAGATACAGCGAGCAGTACTTC
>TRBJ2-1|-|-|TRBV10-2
CASSEVGTYNGEQFF
TGCGCCAGCAGTGAAGTAGGGACCTACAATGGGGAGCAGTTCTTC
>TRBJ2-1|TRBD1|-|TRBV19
CASSIGGGQGFYEQFF
TGTGCCAGTAGTATAGGGGGAGGACAGGGTTTCTATGAGCAGTTCTTC
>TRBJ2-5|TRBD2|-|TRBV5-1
CASCSGRRETQYF
TGCGCCAGCTGTAGCGGGAGGCGGGAGACCCAGTACTTC
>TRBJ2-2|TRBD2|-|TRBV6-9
CASSYSTSGNTGELFF
TGTGCCAGCAGTTATTCGACTAGCGGGAACACCGGGGAGCTGTTTTTT
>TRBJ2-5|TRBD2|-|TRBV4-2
CASSQIAGVGGETQYF
TGTGCCAGCAGCCAAATAGCGGGAGTCGGCGGGGAGACCCAGTACTTC
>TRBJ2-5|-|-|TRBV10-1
CASRGKETQYF
TGCGCCAGCAGGGGAAAAGAGACCCAGTACTTC
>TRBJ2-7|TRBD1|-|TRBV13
CASSLGGQGVHEQYF
TGTGCCAGCAGCTTAGGGGGACAGGGTGTCCACGAGCAGTACTTC
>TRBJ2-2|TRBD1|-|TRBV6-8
CASSYSGTGGTGELFF
TGTGCCAGCAGTTACTCCGGGACAGGGGGCACCGGGGAGCTGTTTTTT
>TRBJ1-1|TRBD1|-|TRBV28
CASSLSPTGGTEAFF
TGTGCCAGCAGTTTATCCCCGACAGGGGGCACTGAAGCTTTCTTT
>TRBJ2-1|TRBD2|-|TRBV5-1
CASSSFPLAGGAHNEQFF
TGCGCCAGCAGCTCCTTTCCTCTAGCGGGAGGGGCCCACAATGAGCAGTTCTTC
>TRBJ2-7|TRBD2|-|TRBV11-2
CASNMPGLAGGRSYEQYF
TGTGCCAGCAACATGCCGGGACTAGCGGGAGGCCGCTCCTACGAGCAGTACTTC
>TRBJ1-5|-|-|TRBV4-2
CASSQVSGQPQHF
TGTGCCAGCAGCCAAGTGAGCGGTCAGCCCCAGCATTTT
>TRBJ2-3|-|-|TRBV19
CASSIPGHTDTQYF
TGTGCCAGTAGTATCCCAGGGCACACAGATACGCAGTATTTT